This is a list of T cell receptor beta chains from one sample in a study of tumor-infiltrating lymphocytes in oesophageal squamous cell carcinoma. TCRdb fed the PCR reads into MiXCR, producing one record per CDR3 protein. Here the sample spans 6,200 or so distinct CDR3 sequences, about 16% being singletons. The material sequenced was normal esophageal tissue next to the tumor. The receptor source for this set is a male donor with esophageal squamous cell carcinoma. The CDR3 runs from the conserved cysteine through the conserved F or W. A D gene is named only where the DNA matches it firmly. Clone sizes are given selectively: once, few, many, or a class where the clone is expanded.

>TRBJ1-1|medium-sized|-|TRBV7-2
TGTGCCAGCAGCTTAGACGGGAACACAGCTTTCTTT
CASSLDGNTAFF
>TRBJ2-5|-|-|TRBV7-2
TGTGCCAGCAGCTTCGGGGCTTTTATGGGGACCGGGGAGCTGTACTTC
CASSFGAFMGTGELYF
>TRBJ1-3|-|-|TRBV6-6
TGTGCCAGCCGTAAGGGAAACACCATATATTTT
CASRKGNTIYF
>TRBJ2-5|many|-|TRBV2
TGTGCCAGCAACCTACCGGGACAAGGAGAGACCCAGTACTTC
CASNLPGQGETQYF
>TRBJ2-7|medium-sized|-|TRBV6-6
TGTGCCAGCAGTTACTCGAGCGGGCAACCCTACGAGCAGTACTTC
CASSYSSGQPYEQYF
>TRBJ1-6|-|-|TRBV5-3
TGTGCCAGCAGCTTGGGGGTGGCAGGGCATAATTCACCCCTCCACTTT
CASSLGVAGHNSPLHF
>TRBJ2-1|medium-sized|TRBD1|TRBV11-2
TGTGCCACCGGTGGAGGAACAGGGGATATTTTAGGCAATGAGCAGTTCTTC
CATGGGTGDILGNEQFF
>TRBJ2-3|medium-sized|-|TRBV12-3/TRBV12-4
TGTGCCAGCAGTTTGAGGCCTATCACAGATACGCAGTATTTT
CASSLRPITDTQYF
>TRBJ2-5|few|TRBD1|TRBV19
TGTGCCAGTAGTCACAGGGGCCGGGAGACCCAGTACTTC
CASSHRGRETQYF
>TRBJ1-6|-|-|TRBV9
TGTGCCAGCAGCGTAGATGGGGCTCCGGGGAATTCACCCCTCCACTTT
CASSVDGAPGNSPLHF
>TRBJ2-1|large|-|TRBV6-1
TGTGCCAGCAGAGACCGAGGGGTCACTGAGCAGTTCTTC
CASRDRGVTEQFF
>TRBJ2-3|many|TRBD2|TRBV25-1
TGTGCCAGCAGTCGGGAGGGGAATGCAGATACGCAGTATTTT
CASSREGNADTQYF
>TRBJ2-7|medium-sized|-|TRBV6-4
TGTGCCAGCAGTGACTGCAGGGAGTACGAGCAGTACTTC
CASSDCREYEQYF
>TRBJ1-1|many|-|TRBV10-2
TGCGCCAGCAGTGAAGGACGGGGAGCTTTCTTT
CASSEGRGAFF
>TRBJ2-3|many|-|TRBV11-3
TGTGCCAGCAGCTTGGGTTTCAGAGGTACAGATACGCAGTATTTT
CASSLGFRGTDTQYF
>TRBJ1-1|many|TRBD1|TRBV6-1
TGTGCCAGCCGACCAGGGGGAATAACTGAAGCTTTCTTT
CASRPGGITEAFF
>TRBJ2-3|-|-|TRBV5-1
TGCGCCAGCAGCTTGGGACAGCGCACAGATACGCAGTATTTT
CASSLGQRTDTQYF
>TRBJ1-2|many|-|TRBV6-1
TGTGCCAGCAGTGCTGGGACGACTAACTATGGCTACACCTTC
CASSAGTTNYGYTF
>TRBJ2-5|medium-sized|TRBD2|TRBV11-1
TGTGCCAGCAGCTTAACTAGCGGGGGACAGCGTCGCGGGGAGACCCAGTACTTC
CASSLTSGGQRRGETQYF
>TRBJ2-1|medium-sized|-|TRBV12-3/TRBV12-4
TGTGCCAGCAGTTTTTCGGGGGGCTCCGGCAATGAGCAGTTCTTC
CASSFSGGSGNEQFF
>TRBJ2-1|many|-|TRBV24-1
TGTGCCACCAGTGATTTAACCCCTGAGCAGTTCTTC
CATSDLTPEQFF
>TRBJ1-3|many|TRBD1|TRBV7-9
TGTGCCAGCAGCTTAGTTACAGGGGCTGGAAACACCATATATTTT
CASSLVTGAGNTIYF
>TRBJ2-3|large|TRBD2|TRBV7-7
TGTGCTAGCAGCCCCTCTAGCGGGGGGAGAGATACGCAGTATTTT
CASSPSSGGRDTQYF
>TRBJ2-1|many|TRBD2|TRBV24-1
TGTGCCACCAGTGATCCAACACTAGCGGGGGGCCGATATGAGCAGTTCTTC
CATSDPTLAGGRYEQFF
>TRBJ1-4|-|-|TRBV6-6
TGTGCCAGCTGTTACCCACTTACAGGGTCCGGGGATGAAAAACTGTTTTTT
CASCYPLTGSGDEKLFF
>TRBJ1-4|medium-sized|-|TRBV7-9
TGTGCCAGCAGCTTACGTGCGGGGAATAATGAAAAACTGTTTTTT
CASSLRAGNNEKLFF
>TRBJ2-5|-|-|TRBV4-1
TGCGCCAGCAGCCAATCCCAGGCTAGCCCCCAAGAGACCCAGTACTTC
CASSQSQASPQETQYF
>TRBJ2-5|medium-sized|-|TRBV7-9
TGTGCCAGCACATCTTTTGGCAGCCAAGAGACCCAGTACTTC
CASTSFGSQETQYF
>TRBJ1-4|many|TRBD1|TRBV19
TGTGCCAGTAGTCCGCCGACAGGGGGCCGTGAAAAACTGTTTTTT
CASSPPTGGREKLFF
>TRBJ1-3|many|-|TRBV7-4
TGTGCCAGCAGCTTAGCAGGGGGGGACTCTGGAAACACCATATATTTT
CASSLAGGDSGNTIYF
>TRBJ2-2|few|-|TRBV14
TGTGCCAGCAGCCAAGATCCGGCAGGGTCAGGCGGGGAGCTGTTTTTT
CASSQDPAGSGGELFF